This T cell receptor (beta chain) was found in a study of regulatory T cells in long-lasting Graves disease. This sample's time point: newly diagnosed GD, antithyroid drugs for less than 3 months. PBMC-derived RNA was used for the TCR library. Ten or more counts support this clonotype. Trimming at V came to 5 bases and at J to 5 bases, leaving 9 bases not matched to a gene. The CDR3 covers 15 residues. Looked up from germline, CDR1 is SGHTA and CDR2 is FQGTGA. Building the TCR beta libraries relied on iRepertoire HTBI primers, and CDR3 regions underwent Arm-PCR. TCRdb fed the multiplex PCR reads into MiXCR, producing one record per CDR3 protein. Among over 300,000 distinct CDR3 sequences, about a sixth were seen once, and the ten largest hold around a fifth.

The sample here was peripheral blood mononuclear cells (PBMCs), taken at new diagnosis, from a patient treated with antithyroid drugs. The chain couples TRBV7-3 to TRBJ2-5; TRBD1 matches 9 bases. The receptor's source is a female donor with Graves disease. This chain's CDR3 is CASSPHRGRGETQYF. The CDR3 DNA reads TGTGCCAGCAGCCCACACAGGGGGCGCGGGGAGACCCAGTACTTC. The whole variable domain, filled in from reference TRBV7-3 and TRBJ2-5, reads GAGVSQTPSNKVTEKGKYVELRCDPISGHTALYWYRQSLGQGPEFLIYFQGTGAADDSGLPNDRFFAVRPEGSVSTLKIQRTERGDSAVYLCASSPHRGRGETQYFGPGTRLLVL.